There are a few counts of the clone carrying this TCR beta chain. The sample is drawn from a study of blood T cell repertoires in COVID-19. This CDR3 is built from 13 residues. Trimming pared 3 bases from V and 8 bases from J, leaving 9 bases between. Germline V CDR1 and CDR2: SGDLS, YYNGEE. Sequencing used immunoSEQ multiplex PCR; TCRdb keeps in-frame clones, though not all of them. The sample records roughly 100,000 clones, around 86% being singletons. The sample taken for sequencing was peripheral blood. The rearrangement uses TRBV9 and TRBJ1-6, with D uncertain. The source of this sequence is a man aged 45-65 years with acute or convalescent COVID-19. DNA for the CDR3: TGTGCCAGCAGCGCCCGAGTTGATTCACCCCTCCACTTT. Its translation: CASSARVDSPLHF. The full variable domain, its missing parts supplied by reference TRBV9 and TRBJ1-6, is DSGVTQTPKHLITATGQRVTLRCSPRSGDLSVYWYQQSLDQGLQFLIQYYNGEERAKGNILERFSAQQFPDLHSELNLSSLELGDSALYFCASSARVDSPLHFGNGTRLTVT.